This T cell receptor beta chain derives from a study of blood T cell repertoires in COVID-19. Sequencing was performed with immunoSEQ multiplex PCR; in TCRdb, only in-frame clones are kept and a portion is missing. Here the sample spans about 130,000 clones, less than 90% being singletons. Germline loops: CDR1 SGDLS, CDR2 YYNGEE. V shed 3 bases, J shed 5 bases, and the junction held 5 bases outside the gene matches. This CDR3 has 15 amino acids. Source material: PBMCs or T cells enriched from blood (not recorded which). The receptor was isolated from a woman between 50 and 59 years old who had recovered from COVID-19. This chain joins TRBV9 and TRBJ2-2; 9 bases align to TRBD1. CDR3 sequence (DNA): TGTGCCAGCAGCGATGGGACAGGGAAGACCGGGGAGCTGTTTTTT. Translation: CASSDGTGKTGELFF. Full variable domain (outside the CDR3, taken from reference TRBV9 and TRBJ2-2): DSGVTQTPKHLITATGQRVTLRCSPRSGDLSVYWYQQSLDQGLQFLIQYYNGEERAKGNILERFSAQQFPDLHSELNLSSLELGDSALYFCASSDGTGKTGELFFGEGSRLTVL.